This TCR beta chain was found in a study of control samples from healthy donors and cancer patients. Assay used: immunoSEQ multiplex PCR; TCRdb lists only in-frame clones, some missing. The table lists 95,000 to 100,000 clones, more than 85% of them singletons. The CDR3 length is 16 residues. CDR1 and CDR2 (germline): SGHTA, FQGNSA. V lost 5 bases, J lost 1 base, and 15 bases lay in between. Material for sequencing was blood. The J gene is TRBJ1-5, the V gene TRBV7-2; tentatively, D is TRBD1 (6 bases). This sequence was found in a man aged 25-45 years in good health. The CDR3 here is CASSPRRGQSNQPQHF. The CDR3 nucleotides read TGTGCCAGCAGCCCGAGACGGGGACAAAGCAATCAGCCCCAGCATTTT.